This TCR beta chain was documented in a study of cytomegalovirus exposure and HLA in healthy donors. Study-level findings and limits: For presence/absence analyses, sequencing depth was assumed to be roughly uniform across donors.

This clone has more than one count but fewer than ten. Antigen specificity is unknown. The PCR employed 60 Vbeta primers together with 13 Jbeta primers. The repertoire was sequenced with immunoSEQ multiplex PCR; TCRdb's copy has only in-frame clones and lacks some. The sample contains 160,000 or so clones, around four fifths of which appear only once. Germline V gene data show CDR1 as MNHEY and CDR2 as SVGAGI. V was pared by 7 bases and J by 2 bases, with 14 bases between. The CDR3 has 14 amino acids. The sequenced material came from PBMCs. The chain joins TRBV6-5 to TRBJ1-2; D gene unclear. The source is a male donor in good health and CMV-seronegative. CDR3 DNA sequence: TGTGCCAGCACGTCACGTGGGCGAAACTATGGCTACACCTTC. As protein: CASTSRGRNYGYTF.